These T cell receptor beta chains were read from a single sample in a study of shared clonotypes between healthy human individuals. Some clones are missing from TCRdb's copy, which holds only in-frame ones; the method was immunoSEQ multiplex PCR. Of 2 million to 2.5 million clones listed, under 97% are singletons. What was sequenced was naive CD4+ T cells sorted from blood. The receptors originated from a man younger than 35 in good health. The CDR3 runs from the conserved cysteine through the conserved F or W. Part of the rows lack a size; the others show once, few, many or a class for expanded clones.

V gene | clone size | CDR3 protein
TRBV7-3 | - | CASSPLWGGADTQYF
TRBV9 | once | CASSLDRGPGYGYTF
TRBV10-3 | - | CAISEPPGNSYSYNEQFF
TRBV5-1 | - | CASSLDSPGVLNTEAFF
TRBV6-1 | - | CASRDHNTEAFF
TRBV5-4 | - | CASSPDRVGETQYF
TRBV27 | - | CASRRSGGAHTEQFF
TRBV7-8 | - | CASSLAHGGETQYF
TRBV18 | once | CASSRRLAGNDIQYF
TRBV14 | - | CANNPASGIIDEQYF
TRBV18 | - | CASSLRGATNEKLFF
TRBV10-3 | - | CAISADRGGNEKLFF
TRBV28 | - | CATSDGTGGSSPF
TRBV10-2 | - | CASSEDRGRNTIYF
TRBV5-6 | - | CASSFFTGTAKASNYGYTF
TRBV30 | - | CAWSPPAPPTQYF
TRBV7-2 | - | CASSAGNTGELFF
TRBV5-1 | once | CASSFLWGGGETQYF
TRBV12-5 | once | CASGLVPGTSGRAWPTQYF
TRBV11-2 | - | CASSLYAGSQNTGELFF
TRBV27 | - | CASSLSMGRSSLGGYTF
TRBV5-6 | - | CASSFGLGSVDSPLHF
TRBV4-1 | - | CASSQGSAGAIQDTQYF
TRBV10-1 | - | CASKEGQNTGELFF